The clone carrying this TCR beta chain was counted between two and nine times. Its antigen is currently unknown. The data are from a study of T cell repertoires in cytomegalovirus infection. About the research overall: Recently identified HLA-C-restricted CMV epitopes were among the peptides used. Indications came from public TCR beta signatures; they pointed to CMV infection and to a matching HLA type. Findings of the study overall: Dominant in the ex vivo response were TCR beta clonotypes restricted by HLA-C and specific for CMV. Cumulative public TCR beta family frequency identified CMV carriers with the relevant HLA.

This CDR3 is 12 amino acids long. V lost 0 bases and J lost 6, with 8 bases in between. Germline CDR1 and CDR2: DFQATT and SNEGSKA (reference sequence). TCRdb independently ran MiXCR on the reads; one entry per CDR3 protein. The sample shows hundreds of thousands of distinct CDR3 sequences, roughly a third of them seen only once. This TCR was recovered from a human donor in good health (CMV status not recorded). Some clones in this sample may be carry-over from other donors' samples. J is TRBJ1-2 and V is TRBV20-1; D ambiguous. Source: cultured PBMCs, taken from culture after CMV antigen stimulation. CDR3 nucleotide sequence: TGCAGTGCTAGAGATCAGAGGGATGGCTACACCTTC. This sequence encodes CSARDQRDGYTF.